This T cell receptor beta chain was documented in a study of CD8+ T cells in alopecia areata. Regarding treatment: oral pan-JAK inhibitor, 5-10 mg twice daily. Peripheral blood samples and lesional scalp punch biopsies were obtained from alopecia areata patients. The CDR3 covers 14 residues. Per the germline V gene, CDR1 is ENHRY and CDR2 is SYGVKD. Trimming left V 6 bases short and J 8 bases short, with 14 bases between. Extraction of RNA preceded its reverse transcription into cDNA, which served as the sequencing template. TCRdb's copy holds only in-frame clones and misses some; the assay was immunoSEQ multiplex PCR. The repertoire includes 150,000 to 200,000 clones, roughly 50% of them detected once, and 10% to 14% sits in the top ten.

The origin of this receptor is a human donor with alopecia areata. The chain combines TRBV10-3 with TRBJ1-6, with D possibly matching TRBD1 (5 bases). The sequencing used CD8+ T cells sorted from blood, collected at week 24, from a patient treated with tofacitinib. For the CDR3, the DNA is TGTGCCATCAGAGCCGGACGGGGCGATTCACCCCTCCACTTT. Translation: CAIRAGRGDSPLHF.